These 19 T cell receptor beta chains originate from one sample sequenced in a study of identical twins. TCRdb independently ran MiXCR on the 5' RACE reads; one entry per CDR3 protein. The repertoire holds more than 400,000 distinct CDR3 sequences, with roughly 15% as singletons. These same records also appear under a second study, on yellow fever vaccine responses in identical twins.

The sequencing input was CD4+ T cells sorted from blood. These receptors were taken from a woman between 18 and 30 years old in good health.

The J gene is TRBJ1-1, the V gene TRBV11-1; D remains ambiguous. This CDR3 is 13 amino acids long. From germline, CDR1 is SGHAT and CDR2 FQDESV (reference sequence). V was cut by 3 bases and J by 7 bases, with 12 bases left in between. CDR3 residues: CASSFITAGEAFF. For the CDR3, the DNA is TGTGCCAGCAGCTTTATTACCGCCGGTGAAGCTTTCTTT. The variable domain in full, with the rest retrieved from reference TRBV11-1 and TRBJ1-1, is EAEVAQSPRYKITEKSQAVAFWCDPISGHATLYWYRQILGQGPELLVQFQDESVVDDSQLPKDRFSAERLKGVDSTLKIQPAELGDSAMYLCASSFITAGEAFFGQGTRLTVV.

The chain is built from TRBV10-1 and TRBJ2-5, with D possibly matching TRBD1 (6 bases). Germline CDR1 reads WNHNN; CDR2 reads SYGVQD (reference sequence). The CDR3 has 16 residues. V was clipped by 7 bases and J by 3 bases, with 21 bases between them. CDR3 sequence (DNA): TGCGCCAGCAACTCAAGGATCGACAGGAGGAAAGAGACCCAGTACTTC. Protein product: CASNSRIDRRKETQYF.

The genes are TRBV7-9 and TRBJ2-1; the match to TRBD1 covers 7 bases. The CDR3 covers 16 residues. Losses at the gene ends were 7 bases for V and 4 bases for J; bases not matched to a gene: 13. CDR1 and CDR2 from the germline V gene are SEHNR and FQNEAQ (reference sequence). The CDR3 nucleotides are TGTGCCAGCAAGATCGATTCCGGGACAGCTTACAATGAGCAGTTCTTC. Translation gives CASKIDSGTAYNEQFF.

CDR3 nucleotides: TGCGCCAGCAGCTCCTCCGGGACTTCCTACAATGAGCAGTTCTTC. Translated: CASSSSGTSYNEQFF. This chain connects TRBV5-1 to TRBJ2-1, with a tentative D call TRBD2 (6 bases). Germline V gene sequence: CDR1 SGHRS, CDR2 YFSETQ. This CDR3 is built from 15 residues. Deletions cut 3 bases from V and 1 base from J, with 11 bases between. Combining the CDR3 with reference TRBV5-1 and TRBJ2-1 gives the whole variable domain KAGVTQTPRYLIKTRGQQVTLSCSPISGHRSVSWYQQTPGQGLQFLFEYFSETQRNKGNFPGRFSGRQFSNSRSEMNVSTLELGDSALYLCASSSSGTSYNEQFFGPGTRLTVL.

In this sample, this clonotype turned up a few times. This chain joins TRBV7-2 and TRBJ2-1; the D gene is possibly TRBD2 (7 bases). The CDR3 totals 15 residues. Germline values: CDR1 SGHTA, CDR2 FQGNSA. V shed 3 bases and J shed 9 bases, with 18 bases lying between them. CDR3 loop: CASSFGGGAGSEQFF. The DNA for the CDR3 is TGTGCCAGCAGCTTCGGTGGGGGGGCCGGGAGTGAGCAGTTCTTC.

The rearrangement joins TRBV19 to TRBJ2-4; D is perhaps TRBD1 (6 bases). Germline-derived CDR1 and CDR2 are LNHDA and SQIVND (reference sequence). Deletions cut 4 bases from V and 2 bases from J, with 12 bases between. This CDR3 has 15 amino acids. CDR3 protein: CASSTKTGSKNIQYF. CDR3 sequence (DNA): TGTGCCAGTAGTACCAAAACAGGGTCCAAAAACATTCAGTACTTC.

The chain is built from TRBV20-1 and TRBJ2-2; maybe TRBD1 (6 bases). Germline lookup yields CDR1 DFQATT and CDR2 SNEGSKA (reference sequence). The CDR3 loop spans 14 amino acids. The germline V and J ends were trimmed by 3 bases and 4 bases, with 12 bases remaining between them. CDR3 region: CSASKDSPTGELFF. CDR3 nucleotides: TGCAGTGCTAGTAAGGACAGCCCCACCGGGGAGCTGTTTTTT.

This clonotype appeared a few times. This chain connects TRBV27 to TRBJ2-3; weak D call: TRBD2 (7 bases). V lost 2 bases and J lost 4, with 13 bases in between. This CDR3 contains 15 residues. Germline V CDR1 and CDR2: MNHEY, SMNVEV (reference sequence). The CDR3: CASSLMAGAADTQYF. The CDR3 nucleotides are TGTGCCAGCAGTTTAATGGCGGGGGCGGCAGATACGCAGTATTTT.

This clonotype has only one observation. The CDR3 nucleotides are TGTGCCAGCAGCTTCCGGACTGCTCGCACAGATACGCAGTATTTT. Amino acid sequence: CASSFRTARTDTQYF. The V and J genes are TRBV5-6 and TRBJ2-3, with D possibly matching TRBD2 (5 bases). CDR1 is SGHDT, CDR2 YYEEEE, per germline. This CDR3 region has 15 residues. V dropped 2 bases and J dropped 1 base, with 11 bases sitting between them.

This chain joins TRBV10-3 and TRBJ2-3; TRBD1 agrees at 10 bases. V was clipped by 6 bases and J by 5 bases; unmatched bases: 2. This CDR3 is 13 amino acids long. Germline values: CDR1 ENHRY, CDR2 SYGVKD. CDR3 DNA: TGTGCCATCAGGAGGGACAGGGGAGATACGCAGTATTTT. Translating it yields CAIRRDRGDTQYF.

This clonotype was recorded a few times. The rearrangement joins TRBV25-1 to TRBJ2-1; 7 nucleotides line up with TRBD2. V lost 4 bases and J lost 5; bases outside the gene matches: 17. This CDR3 is built from 18 residues. Per germline, CDR1 MGHDK and CDR2 SYGVNS. The CDR3 DNA reads TGTGCCAGCAGTGGGGGAGGGGTCACCGAAATGACCCACAATGAGCAGTTCTTC. This sequence encodes CASSGGGVTEMTHNEQFF.

The rearrangement uses TRBV12-3 or TRBV12-4 and TRBJ2-2; 9 bases fit TRBD1. With V trimmed by 7 bases and J by 4 bases, 10 bases remained unmatched. The CDR3 extends over 16 amino acids. CDR3 bases: TGTGCCAGCACCACAGGGGGCCTTGGAAGCACCGGGGAGCTGTTTTTT. Translated: CASTTGGLGSTGELFF.

This clonotype has a count of ten or more. The chain carries TRBV20-1 and TRBJ1-1; D unresolved. The CDR3 contains 13 residues. The V gene lost 3 bases and the J gene lost 6 bases, with 14 bases spanning the gap. Germline values: CDR1 DFQATT, CDR2 SNEGSKA (reference sequence). The DNA of the CDR3 is TGCAGTGCTAGGGGTGGGCTGGCGTCTGAAGCTTTCTTT. Residues: CSARGGLASEAFF.

This rearrangement joins TRBV20-1 to TRBJ2-7, with D possibly being TRBD2 (7 bases). Germline V lookup: CDR1 DFQATT, CDR2 SNEGSKA (reference sequence). This CDR3 is built from 13 residues. V was cut by 5 bases and J by 1 base, with 12 bases left in between. CDR3 sequence (DNA): TGCAGTGCTTTGGGGGGGCCGTCCTACGAGCAGTACGTC. Its translation: CSALGGPSYEQYV.

The chain recombines TRBV9 with TRBJ1-6; D is ambiguous. CDR1 is SGDLS, CDR2 YYNGEE, per germline. Trimming stripped 0 bases from V and 7 bases from J, with 8 bases between. CDR3 length equals 14 residues. CDR3 region: CASSVATGNSPLHF. CDR3 nucleotide sequence: TGTGCCAGCAGCGTAGCTACCGGGAATTCACCCCTCCACTTT.

V is TRBV3-1 and J is TRBJ2-1; weak D call: TRBD2 (6 bases). Deletions cut 0 bases from V and 4 bases from J, with 13 bases between. There are 16 residues in the CDR3. Germline CDR1 reads LGHDT; CDR2 reads YNNKEL (reference sequence). CDR3 in amino acids: CASSQDALARYNEQFF. In nucleotides, the CDR3 is TGTGCCAGCAGCCAAGATGCGCTAGCGCGGTACAATGAGCAGTTCTTC.

The table lists this clonotype with a few counts. V usage is TRBV5-1 and J usage is TRBJ1-1; D gene ambiguous. V shed 2 bases and J shed 4 bases, with 9 bases lying between them. Germline CDR1 reads SGHRS; CDR2 reads YFSETQ. This CDR3 is 13 amino acids long. The CDR3 protein is CASSFDAGTEAFF. CDR3 in DNA: TGCGCCAGCAGCTTTGATGCGGGCACTGAAGCTTTCTTT. The complete variable domain, with remaining parts taken from reference TRBV5-1 and TRBJ1-1, reads KAGVTQTPRYLIKTRGQQVTLSCSPISGHRSVSWYQQTPGQGLQFLFEYFSETQRNKGNFPGRFSGRQFSNSRSEMNVSTLELGDSALYLCASSFDAGTEAFFGQGTRLTVV.

The V call is TRBV20-1, the J call TRBJ1-4; D not certain. The CDR3 consists of 13 residues. V lost 3 bases, J lost 4 bases, and 9 bases lay in between. Germline-derived CDR1 and CDR2 are DFQATT and SNEGSKA (reference sequence). The CDR3: CSARRRDNEKLFF. The CDR3 coding sequence is TGCAGTGCTAGGAGGAGGGATAATGAAAAACTGTTTTTT.

V gene TRBV10-3 combines with J gene TRBJ2-7; D is perhaps TRBD1 (6 bases). CDR3 length: 13 amino acids. Germline assignment: CDR1 ENHRY and CDR2 SYGVKD. Trimming left V 8 bases short and J 2 bases short, with 13 bases between. The CDR3 DNA follows: TGTGCCATCGGGACAAGGCCCACCTACGAGCAGTACTTC. This gives the protein CAIGTRPTYEQYF.